This T cell receptor beta chain was sequenced in a study of blood T cell repertoires in COVID-19. The overall study: Sites in the United States, Italy and Spain provided acute and convalescent COVID-19 samples. The cDNA or gDNA used as material had been derived from T cells, B-cell-depleted T cells, or PBMCs.

Original methodology: By means of reference gene primer amplification, nucleated cell counts were estimated. This table comes from immunoSEQ multiplex PCR, and its TCRdb copy is limited to in-frame clones, with some not included. V, J and clone size are taken as reported in that table, and D and trimming were inferred from the DNA itself. Here the sample spans more than 200,000 clones, about 80% being singletons. The CDR3 extends over 13 amino acids. Unmatched junction bases numbered 5, after V lost 8 bases and J lost 3 bases. Germline CDR1 is LNHDA and CDR2 is SQIVND (reference sequence). This receptor was identified in a woman aged 40 to 50 with active or convalescent COVID-19. The chain is built from TRBV19 and TRBJ1-1, with 8 bases matching TRBD1. The sequenced sample consisted of peripheral blood. CDR3 sequence (DNA): TGTGCCAGTGGGGTGGACAGGGACACTGAAGCTTTCTTT. Its protein product is CASGVDRDTEAFF.